The 11 T cell receptor beta chains reported below all come from one sample, sequenced in a study of T cell repertoires in cytomegalovirus infection. A single record per CDR3 protein comes from TCRdb applying MiXCR to the reads. The sample gives about 440,000 distinct CDR3 sequences, approximately 33% of which show up once; 12% to 15% is in the top ten. Specimen: PBMCs. Receptors originate from a human donor in good health (CMV status not recorded). Some clones in this sample may be carry-over from other donors' samples.

The chain uses TRBV5-1 and TRBJ2-7; D not certain. The V and J ends lost 1 base and 0 bases respectively, with 11 bases between them. The CDR3 is 15 amino acids. The germline V gene has CDR1 SGHRS and CDR2 YFSETQ. The CDR3 loop reads CASSLMASSSYEQYF. As DNA, the CDR3 is TGCGCCAGCAGCTTGATGGCTTCAAGCTCCTACGAGCAGTACTTC.

This chain links TRBV7-3 with TRBJ2-3; TRBD2 aligns across 9 bases. This CDR3 region has 16 residues. Germline V gives CDR1 SGHTA, CDR2 FQGTGA. The trim removed 6 bases at V and 6 bases at J, leaving 13 bases unmatched. CDR3 DNA sequence: TGTGCCAGCAGGGATGCCGGGACTAGCTCCGTGGATACGCAGTATTTT. Amino acid sequence: CASRDAGTSSVDTQYF.

This chain uses TRBV12-3 or TRBV12-4 with TRBJ1-1, with a possible D match to TRBD1 (5 bases). V lost 4 bases and J 0 bases, leaving 9 bases between the germline ends. The CDR3 is 14 amino acids. CDR3 nucleotides: TGTGCCAGCAGTTCCAGGGAGATGAACACTGAAGCTTTCTTT. Its protein is CASSSREMNTEAFF.

This clonotype is a singleton in its sample. The chain is built from TRBV12-3 or TRBV12-4 and TRBJ2-2, with unresolved D. This CDR3 contains 11 residues. The germline V and J ends were trimmed by 6 bases and 6 bases, with 5 bases remaining between them. This CDR3 is CASRRPGELFF. The CDR3 nucleotides are TGTGCCAGCAGAAGGCCCGGGGAGCTGTTTTTT.

This clonotype was seen many times. V gene TRBV7-8 combines with J gene TRBJ2-2; 10 nucleotides line up with TRBD2. This CDR3 comprises 16 residues. CDR1 is SGHVS and CDR2 is FQNEAQ in the germline V gene. V was clipped by 3 bases and J by 4 bases; unmatched bases: 5. The CDR3 DNA reads as TGTGCCAGCAGCTTCAATCTAGCGGGGGCCACCGGGGAGCTGTTTTTT. It translates to CASSFNLAGATGELFF.

This clonotype appeared many times. The genes are TRBV7-8 and TRBJ2-7, with D unresolved. Germline V lookup: CDR1 SGHVS, CDR2 FQNEAQ. This CDR3 spans 13 amino acids. Trimming removed 3 bases at V and 3 bases at J, with 9 bases between. CDR3 protein: CASSFARSYEQYF. CDR3 nucleotide sequence: TGTGCCAGCAGCTTCGCCAGAAGCTACGAGCAGTACTTC.

This chain joins TRBV13 and TRBJ1-5; TRBD1 might be the D (6 bases). Germline V CDR1 and CDR2: PRHDT, FYEKMQ (reference sequence). The V end was cut by 0 bases, the J end by 4 bases, with 16 bases between. The length of the CDR3 is 17 residues. The CDR3 coding sequence is TGTGCCAGCAGCTTAGGGGCAGGGGATGGGGCAAATCAGCCCCAGCATTTT. It specifies CASSLGAGDGANQPQHF.

This clonotype was seen only a few times. The chain uses TRBV6-6 and TRBJ2-1; D is possibly TRBD2 (5 bases). Germline-derived CDR1 and CDR2 are MNHNY and SVGAGI (reference sequence). The V end was cut by 1 base, the J end by 13 bases, with 8 bases between. This CDR3 has 11 residues. Here the CDR3 reads CASSYFGVQFF. In DNA, the CDR3 is TGTGCCAGCAGTTACTTCGGGGTTCAGTTCTTC.

The gene calls are TRBV20-1 and TRBJ2-7; 8 bases are shared with TRBD1. Per germline, CDR1 DFQATT and CDR2 SNEGSKA (reference sequence). This CDR3 is 12 amino acids long. V trimming: 6 bases; J trimming: 2 bases; junction bases outside the gene matches: 3. CDR3 bases: TGCAGTGCCGACAGGGGAACCTACGAGCAGTACTTC. Its protein is CSADRGTYEQYF.

Details on this clonotype: A junction end diverges from the germline sequence, so it may reflect a read error. This chain links TRBV7-9 with TRBJ2-1, with TRBD1 matching over 10 bases. Looked up from germline, CDR1 is SEHNR and CDR2 is FQNEAQ (reference sequence). This CDR3 contains 18 residues. The CDR3 protein is CVSSSTGTGDRVSNEQFF. In nucleotides, the CDR3 is TGTGTCAGCAGCTCCACCGGGACAGGGGATCGAGTTAGTAATGAGCAGTTCTTC. The entire variable domain, with the rest obtained from reference TRBV7-9 and TRBJ2-1, is as follows: DTGVSQNPRHKITKRGQNVTFRCDPISEHNRLYWYRQTLGQGPEFLTYFQNEAQLEKSRLLSDRFSAERPKGSFSTLEIQRTEQGDSAMYLCVSSSTGTGDRVSNEQFFGPGTRLTVL.

The table lists this clonotype with many counts. The chain carries TRBV7-2 and TRBJ2-7, with D perhaps TRBD2 (5 bases). Germline CDR1 SGHTA, CDR2 FQGNSA. The CDR3 runs 17 residues. With 2 bases removed from V and 6 bases from J, the gap between germline ends came to 23 bases. The DNA for the CDR3 is TGTGCCAGCAGCTTAAAAGAAGATCCGGGATCCTTTGGCGAGCAGTACTTC. This sequence encodes CASSLKEDPGSFGEQYF. Combining the CDR3 with reference TRBV7-2 and TRBJ2-7 gives the whole variable domain GAGVSQSPSNKVTEKGKDVELRCDPISGHTALYWYRQSLGQGLEFLIYFQGNSAPDKSGLPSDRFSAERTGGSVSTLTIQRTQQEDSAVYLCASSLKEDPGSFGEQYFGPGTRLTVT.